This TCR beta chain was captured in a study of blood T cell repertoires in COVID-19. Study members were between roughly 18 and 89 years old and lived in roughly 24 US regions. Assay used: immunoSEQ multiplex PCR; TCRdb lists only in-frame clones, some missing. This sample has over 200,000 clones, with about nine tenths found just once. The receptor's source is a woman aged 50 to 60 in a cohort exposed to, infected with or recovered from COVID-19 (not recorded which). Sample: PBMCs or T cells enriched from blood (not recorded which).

CDR3 region: CASSPQGGTEAFF. For the CDR3, the DNA is TGTGCCAGCAGCCCCCAAGGAGGAACTGAAGCTTTCTTT. The chain couples TRBV7-2 to TRBJ1-1; the D is unclear. Trimming shortened V by 5 bases and J by 5 bases, and 12 bases separated the two germline ends. Germline V gene lookup returns CDR1 SGHTA and CDR2 FQGNSA. The CDR3 contains 13 residues.